The TCR beta chain under discussion was sequenced for a study of blood T cells in healthy people across ages. Through a sample-barcoded 5' primer and a J-beta primer mix, a second PCR was run for about 7 to 12 cycles. TCRdb passed the 5' RACE reads through MiXCR, listing each CDR3 protein once. The data contain roughly 900,000 distinct CDR3 sequences, under 35% of them singletons. The CDR3 is made up of 14 amino acids. CDR1 and CDR2 (germline): SGHRS, YFSETQ. The V segment lost 4 bases and the J segment 3 bases; nucleotides outside the gene matches: 5. The clonotype comes from a woman older than 75 in good health. V and J are TRBV5-1 and TRBJ2-5; 8 nucleotides align to TRBD1. The material sequenced was blood. The CDR3 protein is CASSPGQDEETQYF. The CDR3 DNA sequence: TGCGCCAGCAGCCCGGGACAGGATGAAGAGACCCAGTACTTC. The entire variable domain, with the rest obtained from reference TRBV5-1 and TRBJ2-5, is as follows: KAGVTQTPRYLIKTRGQQVTLSCSPISGHRSVSWYQQTPGQGLQFLFEYFSETQRNKGNFPGRFSGRQFSNSRSEMNVSTLELGDSALYLCASSPGQDEETQYFGPGTRLLVL.